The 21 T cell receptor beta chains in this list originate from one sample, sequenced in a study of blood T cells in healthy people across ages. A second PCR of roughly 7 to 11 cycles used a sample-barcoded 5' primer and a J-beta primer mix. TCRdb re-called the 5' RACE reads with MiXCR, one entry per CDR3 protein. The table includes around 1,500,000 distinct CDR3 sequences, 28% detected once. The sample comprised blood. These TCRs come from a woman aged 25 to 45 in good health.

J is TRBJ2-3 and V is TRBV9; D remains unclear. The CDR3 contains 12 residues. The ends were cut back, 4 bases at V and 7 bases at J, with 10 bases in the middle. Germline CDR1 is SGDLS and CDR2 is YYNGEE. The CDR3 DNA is TGTGCCAGCAGCACCCCGCGGAATACGCAGTATTTT. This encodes CASSTPRNTQYF.

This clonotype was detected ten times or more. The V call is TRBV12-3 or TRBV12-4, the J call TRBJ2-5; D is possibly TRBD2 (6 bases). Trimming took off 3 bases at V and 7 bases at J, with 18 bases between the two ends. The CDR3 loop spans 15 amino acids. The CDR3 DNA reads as TGTGCCAGCAGTTTCCGGGACCCACCGGGGGTGACCCAGTACTTC. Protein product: CASSFRDPPGVTQYF.

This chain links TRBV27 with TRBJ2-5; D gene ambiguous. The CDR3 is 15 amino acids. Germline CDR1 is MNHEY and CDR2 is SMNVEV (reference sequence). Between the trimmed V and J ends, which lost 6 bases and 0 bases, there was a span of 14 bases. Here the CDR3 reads CASRPNTAYQETQYF. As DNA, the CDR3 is TGTGCCAGCAGACCAAATACAGCGTACCAAGAGACCCAGTACTTC.

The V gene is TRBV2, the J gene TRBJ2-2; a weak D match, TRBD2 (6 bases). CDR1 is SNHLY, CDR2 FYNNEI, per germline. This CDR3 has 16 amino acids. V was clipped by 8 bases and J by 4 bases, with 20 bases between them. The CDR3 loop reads CASGLARAASTGELFF. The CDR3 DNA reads TGTGCCAGCGGTCTAGCGAGGGCCGCGAGCACCGGGGAGCTGTTTTTT.

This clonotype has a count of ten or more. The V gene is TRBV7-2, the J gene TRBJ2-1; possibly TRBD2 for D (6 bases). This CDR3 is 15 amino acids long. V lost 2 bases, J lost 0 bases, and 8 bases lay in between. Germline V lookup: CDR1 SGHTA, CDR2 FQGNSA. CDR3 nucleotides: TGTGCCAGCAGCTTAAAGGAGGGCTCCTACAATGAGCAGTTCTTC. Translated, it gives CASSLKEGSYNEQFF.

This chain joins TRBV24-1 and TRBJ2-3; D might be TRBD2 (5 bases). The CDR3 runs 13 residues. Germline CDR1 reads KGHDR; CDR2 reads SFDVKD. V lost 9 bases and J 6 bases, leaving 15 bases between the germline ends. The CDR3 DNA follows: TGTGCCACCTCCGGGCGGGTCAGGGATACGCAGTATTTT. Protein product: CATSGRVRDTQYF.

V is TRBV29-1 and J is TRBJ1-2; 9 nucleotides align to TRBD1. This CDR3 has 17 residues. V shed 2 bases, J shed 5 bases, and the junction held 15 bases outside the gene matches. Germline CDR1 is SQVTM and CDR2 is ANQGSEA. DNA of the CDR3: TGCAGCGTTGAACACCGATATGGGATGACAGGGGGGTATGGCTACACCTTC. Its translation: CSVEHRYGMTGGYGYTF.

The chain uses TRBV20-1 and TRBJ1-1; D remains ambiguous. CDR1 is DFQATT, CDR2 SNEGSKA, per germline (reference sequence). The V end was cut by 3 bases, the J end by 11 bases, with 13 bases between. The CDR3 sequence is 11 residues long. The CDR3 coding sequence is TGCAGTGCTAGGTCTAGCCCGGGGGCTTTCTTT. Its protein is CSARSSPGAFF.

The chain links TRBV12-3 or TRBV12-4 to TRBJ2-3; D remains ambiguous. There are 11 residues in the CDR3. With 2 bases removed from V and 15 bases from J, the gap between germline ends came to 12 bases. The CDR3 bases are TGTGCCAGCAGTTTAACAGATGTGCAATATTTT. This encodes CASSLTDVQYF.

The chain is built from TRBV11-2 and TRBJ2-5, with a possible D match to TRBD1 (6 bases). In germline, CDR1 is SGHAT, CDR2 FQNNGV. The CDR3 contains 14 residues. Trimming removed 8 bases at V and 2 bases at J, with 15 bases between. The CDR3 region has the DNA TGTGCCAGCGCCCTGGGGGCAGGGCAAGAGACCCAGTACTTC. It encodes CASALGAGQETQYF.

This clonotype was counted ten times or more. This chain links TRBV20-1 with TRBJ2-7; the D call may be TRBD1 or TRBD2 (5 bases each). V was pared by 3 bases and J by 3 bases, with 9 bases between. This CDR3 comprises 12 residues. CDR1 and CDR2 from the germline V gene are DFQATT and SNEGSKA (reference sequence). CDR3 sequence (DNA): TGCAGTGCTAGGGTTGGGGGCTACGAGCAGTACTTC. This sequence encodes CSARVGGYEQYF.

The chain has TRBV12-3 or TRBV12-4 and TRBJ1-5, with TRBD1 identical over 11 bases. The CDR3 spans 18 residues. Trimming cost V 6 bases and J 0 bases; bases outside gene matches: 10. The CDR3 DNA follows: TGTGCCAGCAGCTCGGACAGGGGGCGGATTTATAGCAATCAGCCCCAGCATTTT. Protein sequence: CASSSDRGRIYSNQPQHF.

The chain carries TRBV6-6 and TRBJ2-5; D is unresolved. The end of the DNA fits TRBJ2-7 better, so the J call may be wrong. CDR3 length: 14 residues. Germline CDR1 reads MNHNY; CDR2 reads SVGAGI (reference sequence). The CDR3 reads CASSLGWTSYEQYF. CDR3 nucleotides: TGTGCCAGCAGCCTGGGCTGGACCTCCTACGAGCAGTACTTC.

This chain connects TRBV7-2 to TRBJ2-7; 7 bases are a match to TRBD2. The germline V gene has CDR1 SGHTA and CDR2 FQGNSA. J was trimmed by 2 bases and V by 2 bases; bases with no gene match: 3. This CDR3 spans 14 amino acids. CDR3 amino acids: CASSLNGGTYEQYF. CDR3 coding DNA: TGTGCCAGCAGCTTAAACGGGGGGACCTACGAGCAGTACTTC.

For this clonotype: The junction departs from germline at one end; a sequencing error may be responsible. The DNA of the CDR3 is TGTGCCGGCAGCTTCCTCACCAAGGGGGGGACCGAAGCTTTCTTT. It specifies CAGSFLTKGGTEAFF. V gene TRBV7-2 combines with J gene TRBJ1-1, with a tentative D call TRBD1 (6 bases). CDR1 SGHTA and CDR2 FQGNSA come from the germline V gene. The CDR3 contains 15 residues. The full variable domain, rest sourced from reference TRBV7-2 and TRBJ1-1, is GAGVSQSPSNKVTEKGKDVELRCDPISGHTALYWYRQSLGQGLEFLIYFQGNSAPDKSGLPSDRFSAERTGGSVSTLTIQRTQQEDSAVYLCAGSFLTKGGTEAFFGQGTRLTVV.

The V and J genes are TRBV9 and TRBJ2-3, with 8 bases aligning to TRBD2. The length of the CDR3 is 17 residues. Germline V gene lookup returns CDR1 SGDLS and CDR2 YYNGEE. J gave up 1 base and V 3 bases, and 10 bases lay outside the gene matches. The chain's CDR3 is CASSGQLGGGRTDTQYF. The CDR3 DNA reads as TGTGCCAGCAGCGGCCAACTCGGGGGGGGCCGCACAGATACGCAGTATTTT.

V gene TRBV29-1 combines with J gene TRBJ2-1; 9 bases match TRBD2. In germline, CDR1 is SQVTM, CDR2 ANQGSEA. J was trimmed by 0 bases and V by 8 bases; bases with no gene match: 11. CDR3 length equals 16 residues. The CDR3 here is CSPLLAGRSSYNEQFF. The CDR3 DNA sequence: TGCAGCCCACTTCTAGCGGGGCGGAGCTCCTACAATGAGCAGTTCTTC.

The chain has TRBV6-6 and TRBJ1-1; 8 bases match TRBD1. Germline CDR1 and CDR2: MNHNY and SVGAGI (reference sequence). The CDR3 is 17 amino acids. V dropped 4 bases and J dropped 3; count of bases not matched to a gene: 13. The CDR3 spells CASSSGDTGGMDTEAFF. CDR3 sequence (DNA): TGTGCCAGCAGTTCGGGGGATACAGGGGGGATGGACACTGAAGCTTTCTTT.

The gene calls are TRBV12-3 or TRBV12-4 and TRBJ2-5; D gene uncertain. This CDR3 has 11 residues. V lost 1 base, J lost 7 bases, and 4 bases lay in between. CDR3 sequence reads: CASSLDRTQYF. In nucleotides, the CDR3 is TGTGCCAGCAGTTTAGACCGGACCCAGTACTTC.

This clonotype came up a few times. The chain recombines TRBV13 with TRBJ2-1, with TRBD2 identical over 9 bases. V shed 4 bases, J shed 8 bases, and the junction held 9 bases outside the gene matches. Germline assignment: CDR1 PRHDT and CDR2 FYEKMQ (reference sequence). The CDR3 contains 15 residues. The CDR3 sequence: CASSSPGLAFDEQFF. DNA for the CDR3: TGTGCCAGCAGCTCCCCCGGACTAGCGTTTGATGAGCAGTTCTTC.

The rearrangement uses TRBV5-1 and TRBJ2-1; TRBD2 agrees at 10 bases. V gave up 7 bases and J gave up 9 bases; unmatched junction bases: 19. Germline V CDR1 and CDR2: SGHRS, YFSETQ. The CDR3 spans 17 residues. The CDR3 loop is CASALGPGAGGRIEQFF. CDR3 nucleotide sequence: TGCGCCAGCGCCCTTGGCCCAGGAGCGGGGGGGCGCATTGAGCAGTTCTTC.